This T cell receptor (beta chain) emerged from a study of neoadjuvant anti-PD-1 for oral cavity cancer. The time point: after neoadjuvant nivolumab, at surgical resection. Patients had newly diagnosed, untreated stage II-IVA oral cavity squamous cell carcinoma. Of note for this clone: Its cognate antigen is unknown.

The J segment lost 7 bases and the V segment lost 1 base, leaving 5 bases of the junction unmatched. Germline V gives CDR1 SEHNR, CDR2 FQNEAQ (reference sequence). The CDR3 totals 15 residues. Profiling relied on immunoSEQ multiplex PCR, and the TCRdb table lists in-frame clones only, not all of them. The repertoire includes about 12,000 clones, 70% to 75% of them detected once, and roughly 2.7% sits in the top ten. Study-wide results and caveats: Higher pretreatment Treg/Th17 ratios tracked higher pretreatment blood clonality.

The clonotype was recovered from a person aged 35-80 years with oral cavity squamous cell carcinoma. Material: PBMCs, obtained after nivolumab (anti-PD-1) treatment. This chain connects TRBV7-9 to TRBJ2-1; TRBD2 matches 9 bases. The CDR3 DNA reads TGTGCCAGCAGCTTAGAGGGACTAGCAATTAATGAGCAGTTCTTC. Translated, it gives CASSLEGLAINEQFF.